Below are 4 T cell receptor beta chains sequenced from a single sample in a study of response to subunit inactivated influenza vaccine. TCRdb recomputed calls from the RT-PCR reads with MiXCR, one row per CDR3 protein. The sample has 600,000 to 850,000 distinct CDR3 sequences, around 15% seen once. The sample here was PBMCs from blood, taken 14 to 15 days before vaccination. These receptors were taken from a man in his forties or fifties who received an inactivated influenza vaccine.

This clonotype was picked up a small number of times. The genes are TRBV4-1 and TRBJ2-2, with D possibly TRBD1 on 6 matching bases. CDR3 length: 15 amino acids. The V and J ends lost 1 base and 7 bases respectively, with 13 bases between them. In germline, CDR1 is MGHRA, CDR2 YSYEKL. As DNA, the CDR3 is TGCGCCAGCAGCCAAGGCAGGGGCCCCGGCGGGGAGCTGTTTTTT. It codes for CASSQGRGPGGELFF.

This clonotype was seen repeatedly, ten times or more. The chain employs TRBV12-3 or TRBV12-4 and TRBJ2-3; D possibly corresponds to TRBD1 (6 bases). The germline V and J ends were trimmed by 9 bases and 1 base, with 17 bases remaining between them. The CDR3 has 15 amino acids. The chain's CDR3 is CASKGGWAGTDTQYF. In DNA, the CDR3 is TGTGCCAGTAAAGGGGGTTGGGCTGGCACAGATACGCAGTATTTT.

This clonotype was observed a few times. CDR3 sequence reads: CSANDRGDTQYF. DNA of the CDR3: TGCAGTGCAAATGACCGAGGAGATACGCAGTATTTT. The rearrangement uses TRBV20-1 and TRBJ2-3; D is unclear. The germline V gene encodes CDR1 DFQATT and CDR2 SNEGSKA (reference sequence). CDR3 length equals 12 residues. The ends were cut back, 6 bases at V and 5 bases at J, with 12 bases in the middle.

V is TRBV2 and J is TRBJ2-5, with D perhaps matching TRBD1 (6 bases). The CDR3 extends over 16 amino acids. Trimming removed 6 bases from V and 2 bases from J, with 19 bases in between. CDR1 is SNHLY and CDR2 is FYNNEI in the germline V gene. This CDR3 is CASRPRDGDKQETQYF. The CDR3 nucleotides read TGTGCCAGCAGACCGCGAGATGGGGACAAACAAGAGACCCAGTACTTC.